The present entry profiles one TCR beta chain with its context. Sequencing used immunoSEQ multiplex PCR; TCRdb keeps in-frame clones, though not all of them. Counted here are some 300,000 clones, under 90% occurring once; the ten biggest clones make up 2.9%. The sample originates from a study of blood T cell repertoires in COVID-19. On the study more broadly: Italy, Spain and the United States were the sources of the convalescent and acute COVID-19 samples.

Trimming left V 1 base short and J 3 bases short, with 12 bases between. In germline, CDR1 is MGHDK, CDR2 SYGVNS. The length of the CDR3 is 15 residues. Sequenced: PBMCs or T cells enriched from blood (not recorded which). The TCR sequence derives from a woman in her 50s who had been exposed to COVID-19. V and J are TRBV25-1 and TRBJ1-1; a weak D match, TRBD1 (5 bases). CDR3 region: CASSEWGNWDTEAFF. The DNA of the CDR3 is TGTGCCAGCAGTGAATGGGGCAATTGGGACACTGAAGCTTTCTTT. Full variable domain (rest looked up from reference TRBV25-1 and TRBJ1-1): EADIYQTPRYLVIGTGKKITLECSQTMGHDKMYWYQQDPGMELHLIHYSYGVNSTEKGDLSSESTVSRIRTEHFPLTLESARPSHTSQYLCASSEWGNWDTEAFFGQGTRLTVV.